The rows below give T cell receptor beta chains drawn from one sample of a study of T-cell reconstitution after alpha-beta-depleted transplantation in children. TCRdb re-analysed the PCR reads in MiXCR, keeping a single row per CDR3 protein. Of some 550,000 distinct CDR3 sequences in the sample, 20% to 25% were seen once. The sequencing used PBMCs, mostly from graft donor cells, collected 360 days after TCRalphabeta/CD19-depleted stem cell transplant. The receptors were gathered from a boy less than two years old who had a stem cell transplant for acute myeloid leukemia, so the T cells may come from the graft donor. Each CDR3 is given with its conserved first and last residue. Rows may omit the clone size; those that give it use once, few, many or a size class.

CDR3aa: CASRFQGQGSTLNEKLFF
abundance: .
j_gene: TRBJ1-4
v_gene: TRBV12-3/TRBV12-4

CDR3aa: CASGGQGFNQPQHF
abundance: few
j_gene: TRBJ1-5
v_gene: TRBV27

CDR3aa: CSVGKGGAGANVLTF
abundance: .
j_gene: TRBJ2-6
v_gene: TRBV29-1

CDR3aa: CASTDGGRNTEAFF
abundance: .
j_gene: TRBJ1-1
v_gene: TRBV7-9

CDR3aa: CASSFWGDTEAFF
abundance: few
j_gene: TRBJ1-1
v_gene: TRBV27

CDR3aa: CASNSKGETQYF
abundance: few
j_gene: TRBJ2-5
v_gene: TRBV6-5

CDR3aa: CASSSETGLAKNIQYF
abundance: once
j_gene: TRBJ2-4
v_gene: TRBV5-1

CDR3aa: CSMRTGMNTEAFF
abundance: few
j_gene: TRBJ1-1
v_gene: TRBV29-1

CDR3aa: CASGGRLGEQFF
abundance: .
j_gene: TRBJ2-1
v_gene: TRBV5-1

CDR3aa: CASIRTIQYGETQYF
abundance: .
j_gene: TRBJ2-5
v_gene: TRBV10-2

CDR3aa: CSVVTGTHYGYTF
abundance: many
j_gene: TRBJ1-2
v_gene: TRBV29-1

CDR3aa: CASGNGELFF
abundance: few
j_gene: TRBJ2-2
v_gene: TRBV6-2/TRBV6-3

CDR3aa: CSVSGTGSNEQYF
abundance: few
j_gene: TRBJ2-7
v_gene: TRBV29-1

CDR3aa: CSAPGGKGQETQYF
abundance: few
j_gene: TRBJ2-5
v_gene: TRBV20-1

CDR3aa: CASSFVGWLADTGELFF
abundance: .
j_gene: TRBJ2-2
v_gene: TRBV12-3/TRBV12-4

CDR3aa: CASSLPPGQGLRRNIQPQHF
abundance: .
j_gene: TRBJ1-5
v_gene: TRBV5-1

CDR3aa: CSAKSPQEKKLFF
abundance: .
j_gene: TRBJ1-4
v_gene: TRBV20-1

CDR3aa: CASSYSPGGGTEAFF
abundance: many
j_gene: TRBJ1-1
v_gene: TRBV6-5

CDR3aa: CASSSGGRVPQETQYF
abundance: few
j_gene: TRBJ2-5
v_gene: TRBV12-3/TRBV12-4

CDR3aa: CASSLPGTGGATGELFF
abundance: .
j_gene: TRBJ2-2
v_gene: TRBV11-2

CDR3aa: CASSFWEEGYGYTF
abundance: many
j_gene: TRBJ1-2
v_gene: TRBV28

CDR3aa: CSAGGQEPTNQPQHF
abundance: .
j_gene: TRBJ1-5
v_gene: TRBV20-1

CDR3aa: CASSEMGQGAGEQFF
abundance: few
j_gene: TRBJ2-1
v_gene: TRBV6-4

CDR3aa: CASSSPGQGLAFF
abundance: .
j_gene: TRBJ1-1
v_gene: TRBV12-3/TRBV12-4

CDR3aa: CSARLPGNTIYF
abundance: .
j_gene: TRBJ1-3
v_gene: TRBV20-1

CDR3aa: CSARSYSEAFF
abundance: many
j_gene: TRBJ1-1
v_gene: TRBV20-1

CDR3aa: CATSRDLDIAGNTIYF
abundance: .
j_gene: TRBJ1-3
v_gene: TRBV15

CDR3aa: CATSTYGTGDQETQYF
abundance: .
j_gene: TRBJ2-5
v_gene: TRBV15

CDR3aa: CASSAPAREQFF
abundance: .
j_gene: TRBJ2-1
v_gene: TRBV7-9

CDR3aa: CSAVSGGGDTQYF
abundance: many
j_gene: TRBJ2-3
v_gene: TRBV20-1